These 9 T cell receptor beta chains were all obtained from the same sample, sequenced in a study of beta chain features in type 1 diabetes. What was sequenced were expressed TCRB transcripts, since all of the isolated RNA had been reverse transcribed. Repertoires were generated with immunoSEQ multiplex PCR, while TCRdb's copy carries only in-frame clones and drops some. The sample lists a few hundred thousand clones; 30% were seen once. Specimen: naive CD4+ T cells from blood. Source of these receptors: a man between 18 and 29 years old in good health.

This clone was recorded a few times. V is TRBV28 and J is TRBJ2-5; tentative D call: TRBD1 (6 bases). Trimming pared 6 bases from V and 5 bases from J, leaving 10 bases between. Germline CDR1 and CDR2: MDHEN and SYDVKM. The CDR3 totals 12 residues. DNA of the CDR3: TGTGCCAGCAGCTTCGACAGGGAGACCCAGTACTTC. Protein product: CASSFDRETQYF.

The rearrangement joins TRBV30 to TRBJ2-3; D might be TRBD1 or TRBD2, each matching 5 bases. V was pared by 4 bases and J by 6 bases, with 20 bases between. The CDR3 has 15 amino acids. Per germline, CDR1 GTSNPN and CDR2 SVGIG (reference sequence). The CDR3 sequence is CAWNGAVLTGDTQYF. The DNA for the CDR3 is TGTGCCTGGAACGGGGCGGTATTGACCGGTGATACGCAGTATTTT.

Points on this clone: Other DNA sequences within the sample encode an identical CDR3. The rearrangement uses TRBV30 and TRBJ1-1, with D tentatively TRBD1 (5 bases). The CDR3 covers 13 residues. V was pared by 2 bases and J by 0 bases, with 7 bases between. CDR1 and CDR2 from the germline V gene are GTSNPN and SVGIG (reference sequence). CDR3 in amino acids: CAWSNRMNTEAFF. The DNA for the CDR3 is TGTGCCTGGAGTAACAGGATGAACACTGAAGCTTTCTTT.

J is TRBJ2-2 and V is TRBV30; 9 bases are a match to TRBD1. The CDR3 loop spans 16 amino acids. CDR1 and CDR2 (germline): GTSNPN, SVGIG (reference sequence). Unmatched junction bases numbered 9, after V lost 3 bases and J lost 4 bases. This chain's CDR3 is CAWRGTGTGPTGELFF. As DNA, the CDR3 is TGTGCCTGGAGGGGGACCGGGACAGGGCCCACCGGGGAGCTGTTTTTT. Supplemented by reference TRBV30 and TRBJ2-2, the full variable domain reads SQTIHQWPATLVQPVGSPLSLECTVEGTSNPNLYWYRQAAGRGLQLLFYSVGIGQISSEVPQNLSASRPQDRQFILSSKKLLLSDSGFYLCAWRGTGTGPTGELFFGEGSRLTVL.

The chain couples TRBV30 to TRBJ2-1; D is uncertain. The CDR3 contains 13 residues. Trimming removed 5 bases at V and 2 bases at J, with 10 bases between. From germline, CDR1 is GTSNPN and CDR2 SVGIG (reference sequence). The chain's CDR3 is CAWGERAYNEQFF. The CDR3 nucleotides read TGTGCCTGGGGGGAAAGGGCCTACAATGAGCAGTTCTTC.

The V call is TRBV4-3, the J call TRBJ2-3, with 14 bases fitting TRBD2. The CDR3 has 20 residues. The V gene end was trimmed by 1 base and the J gene end by 2 bases; junction bases not matched to a gene: 11. Germline CDR1 is LGHNA and CDR2 is YSLEER. In DNA form, the CDR3 reads TGCGCCAGCAGCCAAGTGGGTCCGACTAGCGGGAGGGTAGTCACAGATACGCAGTATTTT. As protein: CASSQVGPTSGRVVTDTQYF.

The V gene is TRBV28, the J gene TRBJ2-1, with 7 bases that match TRBD1. V trimming: 7 bases; J trimming: 0 bases; junction bases outside the gene matches: 3. The CDR3 runs 14 residues. Germline loops: CDR1 MDHEN, CDR2 SYDVKM. The CDR3 region is CASTTGDSYNEQFF. The CDR3 bases are TGTGCCAGCACCACAGGGGACTCCTACAATGAGCAGTTCTTC.

In this sample, this clone turned up a few times. J is TRBJ2-7 and V is TRBV29-1, with TRBD1 matching over 9 bases. The CDR3 covers 12 residues. Germline V lookup: CDR1 SQVTM, CDR2 ANQGSEA. V lost 7 bases to trimming and J lost 2 bases; unmatched junction nucleotides: 3. The CDR3 nucleotides read TGCAGCGCCAGACAGGGGGCCTACGAGCAGTACTTC. It specifies CSARQGAYEQYF.

The rearrangement joins TRBV30 to TRBJ1-4, with 7 bases matching TRBD1. V gave up 2 bases and J gave up 5 bases; unmatched junction bases: 8. This CDR3 has 15 residues. CDR1 is GTSNPN and CDR2 is SVGIG in the germline V gene (reference sequence). The CDR3, as DNA: TGTGCCTGGAGTCGCAGGGGGACCGCGAATGAAAAACTGTTTTTT. Its protein product is CAWSRRGTANEKLFF.